This T cell receptor beta chain was identified during a study of T cells in Graves' hyperthyroidism and ophthalmopathy. Study-wide results and limits: The model forecast ophthalmopathy, anticipating it by a median roughly 6 months before onset. The blood repertoire included most of the expanded thyroid clonotypes above 0.001.

With regard to this clonotype: What it binds is not known. One end of the junction fails to match germline, which may point to a read error.

Patients counted as stable if ophthalmopathy did not develop within 18 months. Recently diagnosed hyperthyroidism of less than 2 months' duration affected patients aged 18 to 65. The germline gives CDR1 SGHKS, CDR2 YYEKEE (reference sequence). This CDR3 spans 13 amino acids. From RNA transcripts, TCR beta CDR3 regions were amplified. Initially, a first-round RT-PCR of the TCR CDR3 employed the HTBI primer set. TCRdb re-called the multiplex PCR reads through MiXCR, storing one row per CDR3 protein. The sample lists approximately 400,000 distinct CDR3 sequences, around 14% occurring once. The TCR sequence derives from a woman younger than 45 with Graves' hyperthyroidism. This rearrangement joins TRBV5-5 to TRBJ1-3, with 9 bases aligning to TRBD1. Material for sequencing was blood. CDR3 sequence: CASSVTTGGSLDF. In DNA, the CDR3 is TGTGCCAGCAGCGTCACTACAGGGGGCAGTTTGGATTTT.